The sequence of this T cell receptor (beta chain) was determined in a study of blood T cell repertoires in COVID-19. Study-level information: T cells, B-cell-depleted T cells, or PBMCs provided the cDNA or gDNA that served as material.

Germline CDR1 reads MNHEY; CDR2 reads SVGEGT. The ends lost 6 bases at V and 0 bases at J; junction bases unmatched: 10. The CDR3 extends over 17 amino acids. In the study's own analysis: Counts of nucleated cells, estimated from reference gene primer amplification, were obtained. The data were produced by immunoSEQ multiplex PCR, yet TCRdb's version contains in-frame clones alone and is incomplete. The V and J calls and the clone size are those of that table, but D and trimming were determined from the DNA. The data contain more than 65,000 clones, over 80% of them singletons. Specimen: peripheral blood. This chain links TRBV6-2 or TRBV6-3 with TRBJ1-2; 10 bases align to TRBD1. The origin of this receptor is a man aged 60 to 69 with active or convalescent COVID-19. Here the CDR3 DNA reads TGTGCCAGCAGCCTATCCGGGACAGGGGTCACTAACTATGGCTACACCTTC. It encodes CASSLSGTGVTNYGYTF.